Below are 26 T cell receptor beta chains sequenced from a single sample in a study of cytomegalovirus exposure and HLA in healthy donors. This PCR relied on a set of 60 Vbeta primers and 13 Jbeta primers. TCRdb's copy holds only in-frame clones and misses some; the assay was immunoSEQ multiplex PCR. The profile shows under 200,000 clones, 73% of them singletons. Sequenced input: PBMCs. These receptors were taken from a young woman in good health and CMV-seropositive.

This rearrangement joins TRBV5-1 to TRBJ1-1; 8 bases agree with TRBD1. V lost 3 bases to trimming and J lost 7 bases; unmatched junction nucleotides: 5. Germline assignment: CDR1 SGHRS and CDR2 YFSETQ. This CDR3 contains 13 residues. DNA for the CDR3: TGCGCCAGCAGCTCGGGACAGGATGGTGAAGCTTTCTTT. Protein sequence: CASSSGQDGEAFF.

In DNA, the CDR3 is TGTGCCAGCAGCTTAGAGCGCGGGGGCTACTCGACCGGGGAGCTGTTTTTT. Protein: CASSLERGGYSTGELFF. The rearrangement links TRBV7-9 to TRBJ2-2, with D maybe TRBD2 (7 bases). The CDR3 has 17 amino acids. Trimming cost V 1 base and J 5 bases, with 17 bases left between them. Germline CDR1 reads SEHNR; CDR2 reads FQNEAQ (reference sequence).

V usage is TRBV28 and J usage is TRBJ1-3, with unresolved D. Germline V CDR1 and CDR2: MDHEN, SYDVKM. Trimming shortened V by 5 bases and J by 1 base, and 18 bases separated the two germline ends. The CDR3 totals 17 residues. The CDR3 here is CASSPQRGESSGNTIYF. The CDR3, as DNA: TGTGCCAGCAGTCCCCAGAGAGGCGAATCTTCTGGAAACACCATATATTTT.

This chain connects TRBV5-4 to TRBJ1-1; 9 nucleotides agree with TRBD1. The V and J ends lost 3 bases and 2 bases, in that order; junction bases with no gene match: 5. CDR1 SGHNT and CDR2 YYREEE come from the germline V gene (reference sequence). The CDR3 totals 15 residues. The CDR3 here is CASSWDRVRNTEAFF. CDR3 in DNA: TGTGCCAGCAGCTGGGACAGGGTGCGAAACACTGAAGCTTTCTTT.

This clone has just a few counts. V is TRBV28 and J is TRBJ2-1; D not certain. From germline, CDR1 is MDHEN and CDR2 SYDVKM. V was shortened by 6 bases and J by 7 bases, with 16 bases between the two germline ends. CDR3 length equals 14 residues. CDR3 sequence reads: CASSRHPTVNEQFF. CDR3 sequence (DNA): TGTGCCAGCAGCCGTCACCCCACGGTGAATGAGCAGTTCTTC.

The chain has TRBV19 and TRBJ1-4, with D unresolved. V was shortened by 3 bases and J by 7 bases, with 12 bases between the two germline ends. This CDR3 has 14 amino acids. Per the germline V gene, CDR1 is LNHDA and CDR2 is SQIVND (reference sequence). The CDR3 nucleotides read TGTGCCAGTAGTATTCTCCGTGGAGGTGAAAAACTGTTTTTT. It translates to CASSILRGGEKLFF.

This clone was counted once. The chain employs TRBV5-1 and TRBJ2-1; 10 nucleotides agree with TRBD2. CDR1 is SGHRS, CDR2 YFSETQ, per germline. V was pared by 5 bases and J by 6 bases, with 17 bases of the junction left unmatched. The CDR3 length is 18 residues. DNA for the CDR3: TGCGCCAGCAGGGCTAGCGGGGGTTCAAAATCCGCGGGCAATGAGCAGTTCTTC. Amino acids: CASRASGGSKSAGNEQFF.

The rearrangement joins TRBV7-9 to TRBJ2-7; 8 bases line up with TRBD2. Trimming cost V 5 bases and J 1 base; bases outside gene matches: 4. Germline loops: CDR1 SEHNR, CDR2 FQNEAQ (reference sequence). The CDR3 runs to 14 residues. CDR3 residues: CASSPGGESYEQYF. CDR3 bases: TGTGCCAGCAGCCCGGGGGGGGAGTCCTACGAGCAGTACTTC.

This sequence joins TRBV15 and TRBJ1-4, with a tentative D call TRBD1 (6 bases). The V end was cut by 7 bases, the J end by 8 bases, with 14 bases between. CDR1 and CDR2 (germline): LNHNV, YYDKDF (reference sequence). CDR3 length equals 13 residues. The CDR3 bases are TGTGCCACCACACAGGGTGCGGTGGAAAAACTGTTTTTT. It translates to CATTQGAVEKLFF.

The gene calls are TRBV11-2 and TRBJ1-1; D is unclear. The V end lost 5 bases, the J end lost 7 bases, and 11 bases lay between the germline ends. The CDR3 extends over 12 amino acids. In germline, CDR1 is SGHAT, CDR2 FQNNGV. CDR3 nucleotides: TGTGCCAGCAGCCCCGGCAGCGGTGAAGCTTTCTTT. Translation gives CASSPGSGEAFF.

The chain carries TRBV27 and TRBJ1-4; possible D gene TRBD1, 6 bases. Germline CDR1 reads MNHEY; CDR2 reads SMNVEV (reference sequence). The CDR3 contains 14 residues. The V end was cut by 3 bases, the J end by 8 bases, with 13 bases between. CDR3 sequence (DNA): TGTGCCAGCAGTTTGTACAGGGAGGGCGAAAAACTGTTTTTT. Translation gives CASSLYREGEKLFF.

The J gene is TRBJ2-5, the V gene TRBV7-2; 11 positions agree with TRBD1. This CDR3 spans 17 amino acids. Germline CDR1 reads SGHTA; CDR2 reads FQGNSA. Trimming took 6 bases from V and 2 from J; bases not matched to a gene: 11. This chain's CDR3 is CASRGQGGANIQETQYF. CDR3 nucleotides: TGTGCCAGCAGGGGACAGGGGGGGGCTAACATACAAGAGACCCAGTACTTC.

The chain employs TRBV20-1 and TRBJ1-1, with D unresolved. Per germline, CDR1 DFQATT and CDR2 SNEGSKA (reference sequence). The CDR3 runs to 11 residues. The germline V and J ends were trimmed by 6 bases and 7 bases, with 12 bases remaining between them. In DNA, the CDR3 is TGCAGTGCACAGAGCAAGAGTGAAGCTTTCTTT. Its translation: CSAQSKSEAFF.

About this clone itself: Its ends do not fully match the called genes, so a read error is possible. This CDR3 is also generated by other DNA sequences in the sample. J is TRBJ2-7 and V is TRBV2; 8 bases line up with TRBD1. Germline assignment: CDR1 SNHLY and CDR2 FYNNEI. The CDR3 sequence is 15 residues long. The CDR3 region is CASSEATGDTYEQYF. Written as DNA, the CDR3 is TGCGCCAGCAGTGAAGCGACAGGGGACACCTACGAGCAGTACTTC.

This clone was found a few times. The gene calls are TRBV7-2 and TRBJ2-5; 7 positions match TRBD1. Germline lookup yields CDR1 SGHTA and CDR2 FQGNSA. The CDR3 runs 15 residues. Trimming removed 4 bases from V and 7 bases from J; junction bases left unmatched: 12. The CDR3 loop reads CASSYEGGVSGTQYF. CDR3 DNA: TGTGCCAGCAGCTATGAAGGGGGCGTATCAGGGACCCAGTACTTC.

This clone was found once. The genes are TRBV5-1 and TRBJ2-7; D might be TRBD1 (6 bases). This CDR3 contains 12 residues. Between the trimmed V and J ends, which lost 5 bases and 4 bases, there was a span of 10 bases. Germline CDR1 SGHRS, CDR2 YFSETQ. The chain's CDR3 is CASSPQGYEQYF. The DNA of the CDR3 is TGCGCCAGCAGTCCCCAGGGGTACGAGCAGTACTTC.

This rearrangement joins TRBV19 to TRBJ1-5; possibly TRBD1 for D (6 bases). V lost 4 bases to trimming and J lost 1 base, with 14 bases between them. CDR1 is LNHDA, CDR2 SQIVND, per germline (reference sequence). The CDR3 spans 16 residues. The CDR3 DNA reads TGTGCCAGTAGTAGCTACAGGGTTCGGAGCAATCAGCCCCAGCATTTT. This gives the protein CASSSYRVRSNQPQHF. The variable domain in full, completed from reference TRBV19 and TRBJ1-5, reads DGGITQSPKYLFRKEGQNVTLSCEQNLNHDAMYWYRQDPGQGLRLIYYSQIVNDFQKGDIAEGYSVSREKKESFPLTVTSAQKNPTAFYLCASSSYRVRSNQPQHFGDGTRLSIL.

The CDR3 region has the DNA TGTGCCAGCAGCTCCACACATAGCGGGGGGGTTAATGAGCAGTTCTTC. Translating gives CASSSTHSGGVNEQFF. V is TRBV7-3 and J is TRBJ2-1, with 11 bases aligning to TRBD2. Trimming at V came to 4 bases and at J to 7 bases, leaving 9 bases not matched to a gene. Germline CDR1 SGHTA, CDR2 FQGTGA. The CDR3 length is 16 residues.

The rearrangement joins TRBV11-2 to TRBJ1-5; the D gene is possibly TRBD1 (6 bases). V shed 1 base and J shed 6 bases, with 10 bases lying between them. From germline, CDR1 is SGHAT and CDR2 FQNNGV. This CDR3 region has 14 residues. The CDR3 loop is CASSLVGGGQPQHF. DNA for the CDR3: TGTGCCAGCAGCTTAGTAGGGGGGGGTCAGCCCCAGCATTTT.

The chain couples TRBV27 to TRBJ2-5; 8 nucleotides agree with TRBD1. The last part of the DNA fits TRBJ2-7 better; the J call may be wrong. Germline-derived CDR1 and CDR2 are MNHEY and SMNVEV (reference sequence). The CDR3 totals 21 residues. The CDR3 nucleotides are TGTGCCAGCAGTTTATCCCTACCGCGGACAGGGTCGGACCGGCTTACCTACGAGCAGTACTTC. Its translation is CASSLSLPRTGSDRLTYEQYF.

The rearrangement links TRBV6-6 to TRBJ1-6; D is possibly TRBD1 (5 bases). Trimming removed 6 bases from V and 4 bases from J, with 7 bases in between. Per germline, CDR1 MNHNY and CDR2 SVGAGI (reference sequence). The CDR3 totals 13 residues. CDR3 in DNA: TGTGCCAGCAGAAGGGGTTATAATTCACCCCTCCACTTT. Its translation is CASRRGYNSPLHF.

The chain carries TRBV19 and TRBJ1-1; D remains unclear. This CDR3 is built from 13 residues. The ends were cut back, 7 bases at V and 7 bases at J, with 16 bases in the middle. Per the germline V gene, CDR1 is LNHDA and CDR2 is SQIVND (reference sequence). As DNA, the CDR3 is TGTGCCAGTAATCATGAAGTGGGCCTTGAAGCTTTCTTT. Amino acid sequence: CASNHEVGLEAFF.

The chain recombines TRBV19 with TRBJ1-6, with 9 bases fitting TRBD1. The CDR3 contains 18 residues. The germline V gene has CDR1 LNHDA and CDR2 SQIVND (reference sequence). J gave up 0 bases and V 5 bases, and 8 bases lay outside the gene matches. The CDR3 reads CASSAGTGRGSYNSPLHF. The CDR3 region has the DNA TGTGCCAGTAGTGCCGGGACAGGGAGGGGCTCCTATAATTCACCCCTCCACTTT.

This chain uses TRBV6-5 with TRBJ1-1; the match to TRBD1 covers 7 bases. This CDR3 contains 13 residues. The ends lost 7 bases at V and 3 bases at J; junction bases unmatched: 5. CDR1 is MNHEY, CDR2 SVGAGI, per germline. The CDR3: CASTDRVYTEAFF. CDR3 DNA: TGTGCCAGCACCGACAGGGTATACACTGAAGCTTTCTTT.

The chain joins TRBV28 to TRBJ2-2; 10 positions agree with TRBD1. The CDR3 runs 18 residues. V lost 8 bases and J lost 3; bases outside the gene matches: 15. CDR1 is MDHEN and CDR2 is SYDVKM in the germline V gene. CDR3 bases: TGTGCCAGCCCTTTCCCTCTTGGGACAGGGGACTACACCGGGGAGCTGTTTTTT. It specifies CASPFPLGTGDYTGELFF. Full variable domain (missing parts from reference TRBV28 and TRBJ2-2): DVKVTQSSRYLVKRTGEKVFLECVQDMDHENMFWYRQDPGLGLRLIYFSYDVKMKEKGDIPEGYSVSREKKERFSLILESASTNQTSMYLCASPFPLGTGDYTGELFFGEGSRLTVL.

J is TRBJ2-3 and V is TRBV7-2; 8 nucleotides align to TRBD1. Trimming cost V 5 bases and J 0 bases; bases outside gene matches: 4. Germline V CDR1 and CDR2: SGHTA, FQGNSA. The CDR3 spans 15 residues. The CDR3 nucleotides read TGTGCCAGCAGCCCCCGACAGGGGAGCACAGATACGCAGTATTTT. Its translation is CASSPRQGSTDTQYF.